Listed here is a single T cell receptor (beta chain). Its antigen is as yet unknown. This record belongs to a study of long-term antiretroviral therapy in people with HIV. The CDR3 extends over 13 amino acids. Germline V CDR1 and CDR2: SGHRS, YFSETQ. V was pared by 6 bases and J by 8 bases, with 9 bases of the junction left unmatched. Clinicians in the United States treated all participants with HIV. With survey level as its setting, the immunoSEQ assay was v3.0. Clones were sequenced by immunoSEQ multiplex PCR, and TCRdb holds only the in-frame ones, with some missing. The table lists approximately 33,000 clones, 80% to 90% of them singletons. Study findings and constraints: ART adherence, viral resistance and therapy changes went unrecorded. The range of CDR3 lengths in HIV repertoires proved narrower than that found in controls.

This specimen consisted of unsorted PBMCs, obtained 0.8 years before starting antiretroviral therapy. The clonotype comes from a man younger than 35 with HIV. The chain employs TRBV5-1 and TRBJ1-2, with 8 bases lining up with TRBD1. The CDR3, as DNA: TGCGCCAGCACCCAACAGGGGGATATGGGCTACACCTTC. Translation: CASTQQGDMGYTF.